The 26 T cell receptor beta chains below come from one sample, sequenced in a study of OX40 agonist ivuxolimab in advanced cancers. Only in-frame clones appear in the TCRdb table, and some are missing; sequencing was by immunoSEQ multiplex PCR. The sample shows about 5,100 clones, roughly 64% of them seen only once. This specimen was CD4+ or CD8+ T cells sorted from blood, taken in a trial of the OX40 agonist ivuxolimab. The receptor set was obtained from an adult with an advanced solid tumor such as melanoma, head and neck, liver or kidney cancer.

This rearrangement joins TRBV5-6 to TRBJ2-7, with D perhaps TRBD1 or TRBD2 (5 bases each). V was pared by 4 bases and J by 3 bases, with 11 bases between. Germline V gene data show CDR1 as SGHDT and CDR2 as YYEEEE. The CDR3 contains 13 residues. Here the CDR3 reads CASSLGGHYEQYF. The DNA for the CDR3 is TGTGCCAGCAGCCTTGGGGGTCACTACGAGCAGTACTTC. Together with reference TRBV5-6 and TRBJ2-7, the CDR3 gives the full variable domain: DAGVTQSPTHLIKTRGQQVTLRCSPKSGHDTVSWYQQALGQGPQFIFQYYEEEERQRGNFPDRFSGHQFPNYSSELNVNALLLGDSALYLCASSLGGHYEQYFGPGTRLTVT.

There are a few counts of this clone. The genes are TRBV14 and TRBJ2-5, with unresolved D. Germline V gives CDR1 SGHDN, CDR2 FVKESK. The V gene lost 4 bases and the J gene lost 2 bases, with 8 bases spanning the gap. The CDR3 covers 13 residues. The CDR3 loop reads CASSLGQQETQYF. CDR3 sequence (DNA): TGTGCCAGCAGCCTTGGCCAACAAGAGACCCAGTACTTC. The variable domain in full, with the rest retrieved from reference TRBV14 and TRBJ2-5, is EAGVTQFPSHSVIEKGQTVTLRCDPISGHDNLYWYRRVMGKEIKFLLHFVKESKQDESGMPNNRFLAERTGGTYSTLKVQPAELEDSGVYFCASSLGQQETQYFGPGTRLLVL.

The CDR3 sequence is CASSLGPSSYEQYF. CDR3 in DNA: TGTGCCAGCAGCTTGGGGCCGAGCTCCTACGAGCAGTACTTC. The chain carries TRBV11-2 and TRBJ2-7; tentative D call: TRBD1 (5 bases). Trimming took off 3 bases at V and 0 bases at J, with 9 bases between the two ends. Germline CDR1 SGHAT, CDR2 FQNNGV. This CDR3 region has 14 residues.

This chain links TRBV4-1 with TRBJ1-2; 8 bases map to TRBD1. V gave up 6 bases and J gave up 4 bases; unmatched junction bases: 10. The CDR3 is 15 residues long. Per the germline V gene, CDR1 is MGHRA and CDR2 is YSYEKL. The CDR3 is CASSTMTGTGYGYTF. The CDR3 nucleotides read TGCGCCAGCAGTACTATGACCGGGACAGGCTATGGCTACACCTTC.

V usage is TRBV15 and J usage is TRBJ2-5; 9 bases fit TRBD2. From germline, CDR1 is LNHNV and CDR2 YYDKDF (reference sequence). The CDR3 has 15 residues. The V and J ends lost 0 bases and 4 bases, in that order; junction bases with no gene match: 3. CDR3 sequence reads: CATSRDQAGGETQYF. CDR3 DNA: TGTGCCACCAGCAGAGATCAAGCGGGAGGAGAGACCCAGTACTTC.

The gene calls are TRBV10-3 and TRBJ2-5; the D call may be TRBD1 or TRBD2 (5 bases each). The germline CDR1 and CDR2 sequences are ENHRY and SYGVKD. Trimming removed 3 bases at V and 1 base at J, with 9 bases between. The CDR3 sequence is 14 residues long. Here the CDR3 reads CAISDPGLQETQYF. The CDR3 DNA reads as TGTGCCATCAGTGACCCGGGGCTCCAAGAGACCCAGTACTTC.

The chain combines TRBV7-2 with TRBJ1-5; a weak D match, TRBD1 (6 bases). The CDR3 covers 16 residues. The V and J ends lost 2 bases and 4 bases respectively, with 15 bases between them. Germline loops: CDR1 SGHTA, CDR2 FQGNSA. The CDR3 region is CASSLILGGLNQPQHF. The CDR3 region has the DNA TGTGCCAGCAGCTTAATTCTAGGGGGGCTGAATCAGCCCCAGCATTTT.

This clone was picked up one time. This rearrangement joins TRBV6-5 to TRBJ2-3; TRBD2 matches at 10 bases. The CDR3 consists of 13 residues. Germline V lookup: CDR1 MNHEY, CDR2 SVGAGI. The J segment lost 13 bases and the V segment lost 0 bases, leaving 4 bases of the junction unmatched. The CDR3 bases are TGTGCCAGCAGTTACTCCACTAGCGGGACAAAGTATTTT. Amino acids: CASSYSTSGTKYF.

A note on this clone: The junction departs from germline at one end; a sequencing error may be responsible. Other DNA sequences in this sample translate to the same CDR3. This chain uses TRBV5-5 with TRBJ1-5; TRBD1 matches at 8 bases. CDR3 length: 17 amino acids. Germline CDR1 reads SGHKS; CDR2 reads YYEKEE (reference sequence). The CDR3 sequence: CASSIASTGTGAWPQHF. CDR3 in DNA: TGTGCCAGCAGCATTGCAAGCACCGGGACAGGAGCATGGCCCCAACATTTT.

The chain carries TRBV6-5 and TRBJ2-1; D gene ambiguous. The length of the CDR3 is 11 residues. The germline gives CDR1 MNHEY, CDR2 SVGAGI. V lost 4 bases to trimming and J lost 6 bases, with 4 bases between them. CDR3 bases: TGTGCCAGCAGTTTAGGCAATGAGCAGTTCTTC. Protein product: CASSLGNEQFF.

J is TRBJ1-5 and V is TRBV12-5, with 8 positions matching TRBD1. The CDR3 has 15 residues. Trimming at V came to 5 bases and at J to 4 bases, leaving 7 bases not matched to a gene. Per germline, CDR1 LGHNT and CDR2 FRNRAP. This chain's CDR3 is CASGTGTGQNQPQHF. In DNA form, the CDR3 reads TGTGCTAGTGGTACCGGGACAGGTCAAAATCAGCCCCAGCATTTT. The full variable domain, completed using reference TRBV12-5 and TRBJ1-5, is DARVTQTPRHKVTEMGQEVTMRCQPILGHNTVFWYRQTMMQGLELLAYFRNRAPLDDSGMPKDRFSAEMPDATLATLKIQPSEPRDSAVYFCASGTGTGQNQPQHFGDGTRLSIL.

This clone was counted only a few times. The genes are TRBV7-9 and TRBJ1-1, with D maybe TRBD1 (5 bases). There are 15 residues in the CDR3. CDR1 and CDR2 from the germline V gene are SEHNR and FQNEAQ (reference sequence). Deletions cut 4 bases from V and 2 bases from J, with 14 bases between. In DNA, the CDR3 is TGTGCCAGCAGCTCCCTAAGGGGCCGAAACACTGAAGCTTTCTTT. It yields the protein CASSSLRGRNTEAFF.

This chain links TRBV5-1 with TRBJ2-2, with a possible D match to TRBD2 (6 bases). The CDR3 has 15 amino acids. CDR1 and CDR2 (germline): SGHRS, YFSETQ. Trimming took 3 bases from V and 1 from J, leaving 10 bases between them. The CDR3 loop is CASSYLSGNTGELFF. The DNA for the CDR3 is TGCGCCAGCAGCTACCTTAGCGGGAACACCGGGGAGCTGTTTTTT.

This chain joins TRBV5-8 and TRBJ2-7; D may correspond to TRBD1 or TRBD2 (5 bases each). Per germline, CDR1 SGHTS and CDR2 YDEGEE. This CDR3 has 15 residues. The germline V and J ends were trimmed by 0 bases and 1 base, with 11 bases remaining between them. The CDR3 reads CASSLVRGFSYEQYF. The DNA for the CDR3 is TGTGCCAGCAGCTTGGTGAGGGGTTTTTCCTACGAGCAGTACTTC.

The CDR3 loop reads CASSEETSGSRYSYEQYF. The CDR3 coding sequence is TGTGCCAGCAGTGAAGAGACTAGCGGGAGTAGGTACTCCTACGAGCAGTACTTC. The chain couples TRBV2 to TRBJ2-7; 12 positions match TRBD2. In germline, CDR1 is SNHLY, CDR2 FYNNEI. This CDR3 contains 18 residues. The V segment lost 1 base and the J segment 0 bases; nucleotides outside the gene matches: 7. Full variable domain (outside the CDR3, taken from reference TRBV2 and TRBJ2-7): EPEVTQTPSHQVTQMGQEVILRCVPISNHLYFYWYRQILGQKVEFLVSFYNNEISEKSEIFDDQFSVERPDGSNFTLKIRSTKLEDSAMYFCASSEETSGSRYSYEQYFGPGTRLTVT.

This rearrangement joins TRBV6-5 to TRBJ2-1; 7 bases are a match to TRBD2. J gave up 3 bases and V 2 bases, and 7 bases lay outside the gene matches. This CDR3 is 16 amino acids long. Germline values: CDR1 MNHEY, CDR2 SVGAGI. This CDR3 reads CASSYRTRLGYNEQFF. CDR3 sequence (DNA): TGTGCCAGCAGTTACCGGACTAGATTGGGCTACAATGAGCAGTTCTTC.

This clone qualifies as medium-sized. The chain couples TRBV7-3 to TRBJ2-2; a possible D gene is TRBD2 (5 bases). V was cut by 6 bases and J by 1 base, with 6 bases left in between. Germline V lookup: CDR1 SGHTA, CDR2 FQGTGA. CDR3 length equals 13 residues. The CDR3 nucleotides are TGTGCCAGCAGACTAGGGAACACCGGGGAGCTGTTTTTT. Its translation: CASRLGNTGELFF.

The chain has TRBV25-1 and TRBJ1-2; 8 nucleotides agree with TRBD1. The CDR3 is 16 amino acids. Trimming took 2 bases from V and 4 from J; bases not matched to a gene: 9. The germline V gene has CDR1 MGHDK and CDR2 SYGVNS. The CDR3 DNA reads as TGTGCCAGCAGTGAACAAGGACAGGGCTTTCGCTATGGCTACACCTTC. This encodes CASSEQGQGFRYGYTF.

The chain combines TRBV27 with TRBJ2-2; TRBD2 is a possible D gene (5 bases). Germline V gene data show CDR1 as MNHEY and CDR2 as SMNVEV (reference sequence). V lost 2 bases to trimming and J lost 5 bases, with 9 bases between them. The CDR3 spans 14 residues. The CDR3 spells CASSLVGVTGELFF. The CDR3 DNA is TGTGCCAGCAGTTTAGTCGGGGTAACCGGGGAGCTGTTTTTT.

This clone was counted once. The chain has TRBV28 and TRBJ2-7, with no clear D. Per the germline V gene, CDR1 is MDHEN and CDR2 is SYDVKM. The CDR3 runs to 17 residues. Trimming removed 5 bases from V and 0 bases from J, with 20 bases in between. CDR3 DNA sequence: TGTGCCAGCAGTGGGGAAATGTCTGGATTGAGCTCCTACGAGCAGTACTTC. Amino acids: CASSGEMSGLSSYEQYF.

The chain combines TRBV21-1 with TRBJ2-7; the listed D gene, TRBD2, was not tested against the DNA. TRBV21-1 is labeled a pseudogene. The CDR3 runs to 14 residues. This CDR3 is CASSVREEQYEQYF. CDR3 bases: TGTGCCAGCTCAGTCAGGGAGGAACAATACGAGCAGTACTTC.

A remark on this clone: The junction and the germline gene differ at one end; a read error may be behind it. This chain uses TRBV7-9 with TRBJ2-1; D tentatively fits TRBD1 or TRBD2 (6 bases each). CDR3 length equals 14 residues. CDR1 is SEHNR and CDR2 is FQNEAQ in the germline V gene (reference sequence). The CDR3 here is CKVGAGSSYNEQFF. The CDR3, as DNA: TGCAAAGTGGGGGCGGGAAGCTCCTACAATGAGCAGTTCTTC.

This clone was seen a few times. V and J are TRBV5-6 and TRBJ2-7, with a tentative D call TRBD1 (5 bases). Germline lookup yields CDR1 SGHDT and CDR2 YYEEEE. Trimming removed 4 bases at V and 4 bases at J, with 12 bases between. The CDR3 has 13 residues. The CDR3 bases are TGTGCCAGCAGCCCCACAGGCGTTTACGAGCAGTACTTC. Protein: CASSPTGVYEQYF.

The CDR3 sequence is CASSQDEGEQYF. The CDR3 DNA sequence: TGCGCCAGCAGCCAAGATGAGGGGGAGCAGTACTTC. The chain couples TRBV4-1 to TRBJ2-7; D possibly uses TRBD1 or TRBD2 (5 bases each). With 0 bases removed from V and 7 bases from J, the gap between germline ends came to 7 bases. Germline V gene data show CDR1 as MGHRA and CDR2 as YSYEKL. This CDR3 is built from 12 residues.

This sequence joins TRBV12-1 and TRBJ2-5; the table's D call, TRBD2, has no DNA check behind it. TRBV12-1 constitutes a pseudogene. This CDR3 has 16 residues. The CDR3 protein is CASSFVKRIDQETQYF. CDR3 DNA sequence: TGTGCCAGCAGCTTTGTAAAGCGGATTGACCAAGAGACCCAGTACTTC.

This clone turned up a few times. The chain links TRBV6-9 to TRBJ1-2, with 7 bases fitting TRBD1. The CDR3 is 16 residues long. The germline gives CDR1 MNHGY, CDR2 SVAAGI. The junction had 11 bases not matched to a gene; V was cut back by 7 bases and J by 0 bases. Here the CDR3 reads CASITRGRTANYGYTF. In DNA form, the CDR3 reads TGTGCCAGCATTACGAGGGGGCGCACAGCTAACTATGGCTACACCTTC.